The 21 T cell receptor beta chains in this list originate from one sample, sequenced in a study of PD-1 blockade in classical Hodgkin lymphoma. Time point reported: cycle 4 day 1 (C4D1), after more than 5 weeks of nivolumab. All patients experienced relapse after autologous stem cell transplantation, and brentuximab vedotin exposure was variable. Only in-frame clones appear in the TCRdb table, and some are missing; sequencing was by immunoSEQ multiplex PCR. The profile shows roughly 39,000 clones, 75% to 85% of them singletons. The material sequenced was peripheral blood mononuclear cells (PBMCs), taken before the fourth cycle of nivolumab. These receptors originate from a human donor with classical Hodgkin lymphoma.

The sample holds one count of this clone. CDR3 in amino acids: CASKGQGVGEQYF. CDR3 nucleotides: TGTGCCAGCAAAGGACAGGGAGTAGGTGAGCAGTACTTC. This chain connects TRBV18 to TRBJ2-7, with 8 bases aligning to TRBD1. CDR3 length: 13 residues. Trimming at V came to 8 bases and at J to 7 bases, leaving 10 bases not matched to a gene. CDR1 and CDR2 from the germline V gene are KGHSH and LQKENI.

This clone was detected only once. The V gene is TRBV10-2, the J gene TRBJ2-7, with D uncertain. Germline V gene sequence: CDR1 WSHSY, CDR2 SAAADI. There are 14 residues in the CDR3. Trimming took off 6 bases at V and 1 base at J, with 13 bases between the two ends. The DNA for the CDR3 is TGCGCCAGCAGAGCGTTTCAAGGGTCCTACGAGCAGTACTTC. Its translation: CASRAFQGSYEQYF.

This clone came up once. The CDR3 loop is CASSHRALAGGPETQYF. Written as DNA, the CDR3 is TGTGCCAGCAGCCACCGAGCCCTAGCGGGGGGGCCGGAGACCCAGTACTTC. The rearrangement links TRBV9 to TRBJ2-5, with TRBD2 identical over 12 bases. The CDR3 totals 17 residues. V lost 4 bases, J lost 5 bases, and 12 bases stayed unmatched. Germline CDR1 and CDR2: SGDLS and YYNGEE. Combining the CDR3 with reference TRBV9 and TRBJ2-5 gives the whole variable domain DSGVTQTPKHLITATGQRVTLRCSPRSGDLSVYWYQQSLDQGLQFLIQYYNGEERAKGNILERFSAQQFPDLHSELNLSSLELGDSALYFCASSHRALAGGPETQYFGPGTRLLVL.

V usage is TRBV14 and J usage is TRBJ2-6; TRBD1 might be the D (7 bases). The CDR3 totals 19 residues. Germline V gene data show CDR1 as SGHDN and CDR2 as FVKESK. Trimming took 0 bases from V and 0 from J, leaving 15 bases between them. The CDR3 DNA reads TGTGCCAGCAGCCAAGAAAATCAGGGGGGCGGCTCTGGGGCCAACGTCCTGACTTTC. Residues: CASSQENQGGGSGANVLTF. Full variable domain (missing parts from reference TRBV14 and TRBJ2-6): EAGVTQFPSHSVIEKGQTVTLRCDPISGHDNLYWYRRVMGKEIKFLLHFVKESKQDESGMPNNRFLAERTGGTYSTLKVQPAELEDSGVYFCASSQENQGGGSGANVLTFGAGSRLTVL.

This chain connects TRBV5-1 to TRBJ2-2, with 9 bases aligning to TRBD1. The V segment lost 4 bases and the J segment 4 bases; nucleotides outside the gene matches: 5. Germline CDR1 is SGHRS and CDR2 is YFSETQ. The CDR3 totals 15 residues. CDR3 loop: CASSRQGEGTGELFF. CDR3 in DNA: TGCGCCAGCAGCCGACAGGGGGAGGGCACCGGGGAGCTGTTTTTT. The entire variable domain, with the rest obtained from reference TRBV5-1 and TRBJ2-2, is as follows: KAGVTQTPRYLIKTRGQQVTLSCSPISGHRSVSWYQQTPGQGLQFLFEYFSETQRNKGNFPGRFSGRQFSNSRSEMNVSTLELGDSALYLCASSRQGEGTGELFFGEGSRLTVL.

This clone came up once. The chain has TRBV5-5 and TRBJ2-7; D is uncertain. The ends were cut back, 4 bases at V and 4 bases at J, with 6 bases in the middle. This CDR3 spans 11 amino acids. Germline V gives CDR1 SGHKS, CDR2 YYEKEE (reference sequence). The CDR3 DNA follows: TGTGCCAGCAGCGTGGGTTACGAGCAGTACTTC. It yields the protein CASSVGYEQYF.

V and J are TRBV10-3 and TRBJ2-5; D is unclear. The CDR3 totals 14 residues. The V and J ends lost 0 bases and 5 bases respectively, with 10 bases between them. Germline CDR1 reads ENHRY; CDR2 reads SYGVKD. Written as DNA, the CDR3 is TGTGCCATCAGTGAGTCGCTCGGAGCGGAGACCCAGTACTTC. It encodes CAISESLGAETQYF.

V and J are TRBV6-5 and TRBJ2-7; 8 nucleotides match TRBD2. This CDR3 is built from 16 residues. V dropped 2 bases and J dropped 4; count of bases not matched to a gene: 10. CDR1 and CDR2 from the germline V gene are MNHEY and SVGAGI. The CDR3 DNA follows: TGTGCCAGCAGTTACCGTTCGGGAAGCGGGGGTTACGAGCAGTACTTC. Protein sequence: CASSYRSGSGGYEQYF.

V gene TRBV5-1 combines with J gene TRBJ2-1; D not certain. V lost 0 bases and J 9 bases, leaving 7 bases between the germline ends. The CDR3 is 12 residues long. Germline assignment: CDR1 SGHRS and CDR2 YFSETQ. The CDR3 nucleotides are TGCGCCAGCAGCTTGGTCAGCCCTGAGCAGTTCTTC. Residues: CASSLVSPEQFF. Full variable domain (outside the CDR3, taken from reference TRBV5-1 and TRBJ2-1): KAGVTQTPRYLIKTRGQQVTLSCSPISGHRSVSWYQQTPGQGLQFLFEYFSETQRNKGNFPGRFSGRQFSNSRSEMNVSTLELGDSALYLCASSLVSPEQFFGPGTRLTVL.

The J gene is TRBJ1-2, the V gene TRBV19; tentatively, D is TRBD1 (5 bases). This CDR3 spans 16 amino acids. The V end lost 8 bases, the J end lost 1 base, and 20 bases lay between the germline ends. Per germline, CDR1 LNHDA and CDR2 SQIVND (reference sequence). The CDR3 nucleotides read TGTGCCAGTTTAGGAAGATTCGGGACGCATAACTATGGCTACACCTTC. It encodes CASLGRFGTHNYGYTF.

The J gene is TRBJ2-7, the V gene TRBV7-2, with D maybe TRBD1 (7 bases). The CDR3 totals 15 residues. Germline CDR1 and CDR2: SGHTA and FQGNSA. The V end was cut by 3 bases, the J end by 5 bases, with 17 bases between. The CDR3 DNA is TGTGCCAGCAGCTTTCCCCAGGGGGGATTGGACGAGCAGTACTTC. Residues: CASSFPQGGLDEQYF.

The rearrangement links TRBV7-2 to TRBJ1-6; D gene ambiguous. The CDR3 covers 15 residues. Trimming took 1 base from V and 9 from J, leaving 13 bases between them. Germline V gene lookup returns CDR1 SGHTA and CDR2 FQGNSA. The CDR3 loop reads CASSLGLHAGSPLHF. CDR3 sequence (DNA): TGTGCCAGCAGCTTAGGATTGCATGCTGGTTCACCCCTCCACTTT.

The chain joins TRBV7-9 to TRBJ1-1; D unresolved. The CDR3 runs 12 residues. V was cut by 7 bases and J by 6 bases, with 12 bases left in between. Looked up from germline, CDR1 is SEHNR and CDR2 is FQNEAQ (reference sequence). CDR3 amino acids: CASTGVGPEAFF. The CDR3 bases are TGTGCCAGCACCGGGGTCGGACCTGAAGCTTTCTTT. Full variable domain (remainder filled in from reference TRBV7-9 and TRBJ1-1): DTGVSQNPRHKITKRGQNVTFRCDPISEHNRLYWYRQTLGQGPEFLTYFQNEAQLEKSRLLSDRFSAERPKGSFSTLEIQRTEQGDSAMYLCASTGVGPEAFFGQGTRLTVV.

The chain is built from TRBV7-2 and TRBJ1-2; tentatively, D is TRBD1 (6 bases). In germline, CDR1 is SGHTA, CDR2 FQGNSA. Trimming shortened V by 2 bases and J by 2 bases, and 9 bases separated the two germline ends. The CDR3 sequence is 14 residues long. CDR3 residues: CASSLLRGNYGYTF. The CDR3 DNA reads TGTGCCAGCAGCTTACTTAGGGGGAACTATGGCTACACCTTC.

This clone rates as medium-sized (0.01 to 0.1%). The chain joins TRBV6-1 to TRBJ2-4; tentatively, D is TRBD1 (6 bases). This CDR3 comprises 15 residues. Trimming cost V 4 bases and J 7 bases, with 17 bases left between them. Germline CDR1 reads MNHNS; CDR2 reads SASEGT. CDR3 in DNA: TGTGCCAGCAGTGCTCGGGACAAAACCCTCAACATTCAGTACTTC. It codes for CASSARDKTLNIQYF.

This rearrangement joins TRBV29-1 to TRBJ2-3, with D perhaps matching TRBD2 (5 bases). CDR1 is SQVTM, CDR2 ANQGSEA, per germline. With 3 bases removed from V and 5 bases from J, the gap between germline ends came to 12 bases. CDR3 length: 13 amino acids. CDR3 nucleotide sequence: TGCAGCGTTGATTGGGGAGCTGGAGATACGCAGTATTTT. It specifies CSVDWGAGDTQYF.

V usage is TRBV5-6 and J usage is TRBJ2-5; D is unresolved. V dropped 0 bases and J dropped 7 bases, with 19 bases sitting between them. Germline V lookup: CDR1 SGHDT, CDR2 YYEEEE. This CDR3 has 16 amino acids. This CDR3 is CASSLAGHGGPGTQYF. The CDR3 DNA reads as TGTGCCAGCAGCTTGGCCGGGCACGGCGGACCAGGGACCCAGTACTTC.

This clone was found a few times. V gene TRBV6-1 combines with J gene TRBJ2-2, with D possibly being TRBD2 (5 bases). V lost 2 bases and J lost 6, with 10 bases in between. The CDR3 has 14 amino acids. CDR1 and CDR2 (germline): MNHNS, SASEGT. Written as DNA, the CDR3 is TGTGCCAGCAGTGAATTGGCGGGTCCCGGGGAGCTGTTTTTT. It codes for CASSELAGPGELFF.

The chain recombines TRBV7-8 with TRBJ2-3, with 7 bases that match TRBD1. This CDR3 has 14 amino acids. Per germline, CDR1 SGHVS and CDR2 FQNEAQ. Unmatched junction bases numbered 4, after V lost 3 bases and J lost 4 bases. CDR3 amino acids: CASSFGQGADTQYF. The CDR3 nucleotides are TGTGCCAGCAGCTTCGGGCAGGGGGCAGATACGCAGTATTTT.

The V call is TRBV10-2, the J call TRBJ1-5; tentative D call: TRBD1 (6 bases). The CDR3 consists of 14 residues. Germline loops: CDR1 WSHSY, CDR2 SAAADI. Trimming left V 5 bases short and J 4 bases short, with 12 bases between. The CDR3 DNA reads as TGCGCCAGCAGTCTTACAGGGCCTAATCAGCCCCAGCATTTT. Translated, it gives CASSLTGPNQPQHF.

The chain combines TRBV28 with TRBJ1-4, with TRBD1 identical over 10 bases. This CDR3 is built from 15 residues. Trimming at V came to 6 bases and at J to 3 bases, leaving 4 bases not matched to a gene. Germline CDR1 MDHEN, CDR2 SYDVKM. The CDR3 DNA follows: TGTGCCAGCAGACGCGGACAGGGGGCTAATGAAAAACTGTTTTTT. Protein product: CASRRGQGANEKLFF.